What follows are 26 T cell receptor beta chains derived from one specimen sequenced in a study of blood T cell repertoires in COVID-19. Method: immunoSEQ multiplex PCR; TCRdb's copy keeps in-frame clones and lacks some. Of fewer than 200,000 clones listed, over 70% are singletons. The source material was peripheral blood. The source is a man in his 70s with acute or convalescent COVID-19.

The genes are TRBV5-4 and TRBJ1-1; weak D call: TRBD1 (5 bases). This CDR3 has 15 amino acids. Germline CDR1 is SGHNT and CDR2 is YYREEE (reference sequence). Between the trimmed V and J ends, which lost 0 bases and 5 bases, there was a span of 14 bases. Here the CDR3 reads CASSLGQGVRTEAFF. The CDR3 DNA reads TGTGCCAGCAGCTTGGGTCAGGGTGTAAGGACTGAAGCTTTCTTT. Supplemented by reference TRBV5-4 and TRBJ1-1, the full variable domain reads ETGVTQSPTHLIKTRGQQVTLRCSSQSGHNTVSWYQQALGQGPQFIFQYYREEENGRGNFPPRFSGLQFPNYSSELNVNALELDDSALYLCASSLGQGVRTEAFFGQGTRLTVV.

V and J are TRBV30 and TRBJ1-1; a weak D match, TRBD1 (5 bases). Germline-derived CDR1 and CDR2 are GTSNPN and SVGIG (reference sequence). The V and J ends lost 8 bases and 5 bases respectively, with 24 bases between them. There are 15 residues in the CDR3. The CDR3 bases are TGTGCCGGAAGACCCGGGGGTAGTAGGATGACTGAAGCTTTCTTT. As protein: CAGRPGGSRMTEAFF.

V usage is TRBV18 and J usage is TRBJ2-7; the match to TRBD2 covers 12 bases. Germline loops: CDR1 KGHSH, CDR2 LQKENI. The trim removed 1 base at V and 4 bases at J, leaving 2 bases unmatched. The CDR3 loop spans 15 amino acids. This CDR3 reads CASSPQGLAGYEQYF. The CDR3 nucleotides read TGTGCCAGCTCACCACAGGGACTAGCGGGTTACGAGCAGTACTTC. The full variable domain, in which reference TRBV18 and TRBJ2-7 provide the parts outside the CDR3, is NAGVMQNPRHLVRRRGQEARLRCSPMKGHSHVYWYRQLPEEGLKFMVYLQKENIIDESGMPKERFSAEFPKEGPSILRIQQVVRGDSAAYFCASSPQGLAGYEQYFGPGTRLTVT.

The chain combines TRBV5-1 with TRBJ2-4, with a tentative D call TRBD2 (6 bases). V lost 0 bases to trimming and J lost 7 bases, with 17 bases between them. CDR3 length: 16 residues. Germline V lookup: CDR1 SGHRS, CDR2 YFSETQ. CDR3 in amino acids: CASSLGSLSGVNIQYF. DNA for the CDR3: TGCGCCAGCAGCTTGGGCAGCCTCTCGGGGGTGAACATTCAGTACTTC.

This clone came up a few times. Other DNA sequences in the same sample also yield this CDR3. The CDR3 is CASLRENTEAFF. CDR3 nucleotides: TGTGCCAGCCTGCGGGAGAACACTGAAGCTTTCTTT. The rearrangement uses TRBV6-5 and TRBJ1-1, with D uncertain. The CDR3 is 12 residues long. Deletions cut 8 bases from V and 1 base from J, with 8 bases between. Germline CDR1 is MNHEY and CDR2 is SVGAGI.

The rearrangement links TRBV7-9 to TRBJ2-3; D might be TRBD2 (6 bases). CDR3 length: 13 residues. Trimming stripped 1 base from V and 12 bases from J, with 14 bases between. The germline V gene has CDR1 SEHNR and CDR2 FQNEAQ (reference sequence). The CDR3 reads CASSLERRETQYF. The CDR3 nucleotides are TGTGCCAGCAGCTTAGAGCGCCGGGAGACCCAGTATTTT.

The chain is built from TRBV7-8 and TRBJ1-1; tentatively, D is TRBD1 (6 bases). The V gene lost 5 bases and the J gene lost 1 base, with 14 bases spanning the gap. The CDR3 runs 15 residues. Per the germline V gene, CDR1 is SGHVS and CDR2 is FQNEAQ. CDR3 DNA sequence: TGTGCCAGCAGCCTGAGACAGGCCTCGAACACTGAAGCTTTCTTT. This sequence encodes CASSLRQASNTEAFF.

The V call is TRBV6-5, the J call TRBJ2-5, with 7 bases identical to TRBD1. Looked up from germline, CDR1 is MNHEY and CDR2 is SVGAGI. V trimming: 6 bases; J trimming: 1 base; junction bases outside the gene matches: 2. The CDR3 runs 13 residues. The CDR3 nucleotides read TGTGCCAGCAGCCGACAGGGCCAAGAGACCCAGTACTTC. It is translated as CASSRQGQETQYF.

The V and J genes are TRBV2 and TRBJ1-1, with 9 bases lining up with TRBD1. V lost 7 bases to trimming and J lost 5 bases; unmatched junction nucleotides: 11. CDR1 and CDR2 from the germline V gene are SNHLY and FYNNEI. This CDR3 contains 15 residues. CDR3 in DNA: TGTGCCAGCAATAGACAGGGGGTTCTGGCAACTGAAGCTTTCTTT. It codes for CASNRQGVLATEAFF. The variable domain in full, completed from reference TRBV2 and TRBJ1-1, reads EPEVTQTPSHQVTQMGQEVILRCVPISNHLYFYWYRQILGQKVEFLVSFYNNEISEKSEIFDDQFSVERPDGSNFTLKIRSTKLEDSAMYFCASNRQGVLATEAFFGQGTRLTVV.

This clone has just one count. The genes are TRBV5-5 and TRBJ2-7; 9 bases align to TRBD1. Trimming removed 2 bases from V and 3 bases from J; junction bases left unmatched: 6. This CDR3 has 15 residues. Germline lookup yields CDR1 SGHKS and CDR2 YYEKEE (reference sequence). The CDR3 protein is CASSFLTGGNYEQYF. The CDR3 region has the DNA TGTGCCAGCAGCTTTTTAACAGGGGGCAACTACGAGCAGTACTTC.

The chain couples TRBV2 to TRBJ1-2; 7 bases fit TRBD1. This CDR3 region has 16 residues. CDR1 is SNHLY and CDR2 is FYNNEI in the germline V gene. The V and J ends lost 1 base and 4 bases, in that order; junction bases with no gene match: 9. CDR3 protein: CASSEGLGQNGYGYTF. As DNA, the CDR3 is TGTGCCAGCAGTGAAGGGTTGGGACAGAACGGCTATGGCTACACCTTC.

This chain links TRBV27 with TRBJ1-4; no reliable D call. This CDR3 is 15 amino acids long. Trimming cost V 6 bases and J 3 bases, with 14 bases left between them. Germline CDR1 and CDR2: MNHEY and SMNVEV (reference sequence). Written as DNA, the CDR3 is TGTGCCAGCAGCTTGAACTCGGAGGCTAATGAAAAACTGTTTTTT. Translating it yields CASSLNSEANEKLFF.

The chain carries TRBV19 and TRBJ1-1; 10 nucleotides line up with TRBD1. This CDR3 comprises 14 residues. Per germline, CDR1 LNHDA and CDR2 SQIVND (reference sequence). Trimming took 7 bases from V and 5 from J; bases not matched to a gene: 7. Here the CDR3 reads CASMWDRGTTEAFF. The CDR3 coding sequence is TGTGCCAGTATGTGGGACAGGGGAACAACTGAAGCTTTCTTT.

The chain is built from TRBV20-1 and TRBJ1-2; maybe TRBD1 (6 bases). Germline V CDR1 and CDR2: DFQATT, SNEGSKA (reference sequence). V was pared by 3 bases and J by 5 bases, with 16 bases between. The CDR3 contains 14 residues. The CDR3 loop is CSASSGADRYGYTF. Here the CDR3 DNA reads TGCAGTGCTAGTTCAGGGGCCGATAGGTATGGCTACACCTTC.

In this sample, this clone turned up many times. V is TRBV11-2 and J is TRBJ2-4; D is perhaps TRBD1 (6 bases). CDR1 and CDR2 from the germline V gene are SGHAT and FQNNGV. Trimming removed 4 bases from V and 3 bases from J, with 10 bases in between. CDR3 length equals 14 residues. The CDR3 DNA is TGTGCCAGCAGCTCAATAGGGGGCAAAAACATTCAGTACTTC. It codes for CASSSIGGKNIQYF. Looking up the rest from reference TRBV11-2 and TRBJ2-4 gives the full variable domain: EAGVAQSPRYKIIEKRQSVAFWCNPISGHATLYWYQQILGQGPKLLIQFQNNGVVDDSQLPKDRFSAERLKGVDSTLKIQPAKLEDSAVYLCASSSIGGKNIQYFGAGTRLSVL.

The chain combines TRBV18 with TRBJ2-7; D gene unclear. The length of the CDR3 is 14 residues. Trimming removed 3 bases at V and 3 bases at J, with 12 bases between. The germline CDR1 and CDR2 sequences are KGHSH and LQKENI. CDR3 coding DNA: TGTGCCAGCTCACCGGAGATGTTCGGCTACGAGCAGTACTTC. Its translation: CASSPEMFGYEQYF.

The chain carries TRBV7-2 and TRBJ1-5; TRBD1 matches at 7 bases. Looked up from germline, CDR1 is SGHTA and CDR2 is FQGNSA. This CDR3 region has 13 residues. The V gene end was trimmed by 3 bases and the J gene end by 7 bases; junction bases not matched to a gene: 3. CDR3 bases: TGTGCCAGCAGCTTGTCCAGGGGGCAGCCCCAGCATTTT. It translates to CASSLSRGQPQHF.

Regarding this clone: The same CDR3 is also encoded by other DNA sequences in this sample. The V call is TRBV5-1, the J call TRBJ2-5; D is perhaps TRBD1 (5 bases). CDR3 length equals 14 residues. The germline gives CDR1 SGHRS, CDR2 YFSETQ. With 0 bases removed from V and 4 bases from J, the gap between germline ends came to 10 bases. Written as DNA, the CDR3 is TGCGCCAGCAGCTTGGCTCAGGGCCGAGAGACCCAGTACTTC. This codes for CASSLAQGRETQYF.

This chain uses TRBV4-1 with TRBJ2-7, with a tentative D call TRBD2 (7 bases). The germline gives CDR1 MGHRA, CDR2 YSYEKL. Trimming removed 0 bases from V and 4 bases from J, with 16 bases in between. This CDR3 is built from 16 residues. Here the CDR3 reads CASSQDSGGRSYEQYF. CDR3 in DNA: TGCGCCAGCAGCCAAGATTCCGGGGGGCGAAGTTACGAGCAGTACTTC.

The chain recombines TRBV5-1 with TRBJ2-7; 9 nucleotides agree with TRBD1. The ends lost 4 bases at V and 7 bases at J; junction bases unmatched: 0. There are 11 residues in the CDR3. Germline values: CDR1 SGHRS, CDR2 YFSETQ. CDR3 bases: TGCGCCAGCAGCGGACAGGGGGAGCAGTACTTC. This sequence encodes CASSGQGEQYF.

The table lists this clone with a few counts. The CDR3 DNA sequence: TGTGCCAGCACCACTCAATCTCTTCGACCGGGACAGGGGCCGCCAGGTAATTCACCCCTCCACTTT. Amino acid sequence: CASTTQSLRPGQGPPGNSPLHF. The J gene is TRBJ1-6, the V gene TRBV21-1; the DNA was not used to check the table's D call, TRBD1. TRBV21-1 is a pseudogene. This CDR3 is 22 amino acids long.

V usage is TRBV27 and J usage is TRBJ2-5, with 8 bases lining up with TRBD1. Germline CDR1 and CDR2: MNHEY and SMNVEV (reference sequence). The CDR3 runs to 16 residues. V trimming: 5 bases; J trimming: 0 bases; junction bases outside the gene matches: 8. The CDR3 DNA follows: TGTGCCAGCAGTCATGGACAGGGACGGTACCAAGAGACCCAGTACTTC. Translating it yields CASSHGQGRYQETQYF.

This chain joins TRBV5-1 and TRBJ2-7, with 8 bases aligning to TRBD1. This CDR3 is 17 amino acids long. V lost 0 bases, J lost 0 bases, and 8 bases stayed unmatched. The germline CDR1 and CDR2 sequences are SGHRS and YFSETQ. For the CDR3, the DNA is TGCGCCAGCAGCTTGGTGGCAGGGACAGGAGTCTCCTACGAGCAGTACTTC. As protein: CASSLVAGTGVSYEQYF.

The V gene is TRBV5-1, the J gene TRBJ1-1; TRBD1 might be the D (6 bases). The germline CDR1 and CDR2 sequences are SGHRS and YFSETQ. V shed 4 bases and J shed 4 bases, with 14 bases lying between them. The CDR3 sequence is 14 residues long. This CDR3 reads CASSEQGYATEAFF. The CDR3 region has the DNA TGCGCCAGCAGCGAACAGGGCTATGCCACTGAAGCTTTCTTT.

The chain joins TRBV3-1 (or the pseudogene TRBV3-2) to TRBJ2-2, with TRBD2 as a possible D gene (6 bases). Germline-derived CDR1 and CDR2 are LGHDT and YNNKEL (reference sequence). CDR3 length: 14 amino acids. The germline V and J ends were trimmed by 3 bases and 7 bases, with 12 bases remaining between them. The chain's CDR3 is CASSQTWGDGELFF. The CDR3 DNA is TGTGCCAGCAGCCAGACTTGGGGGGACGGGGAGCTGTTTTTT.

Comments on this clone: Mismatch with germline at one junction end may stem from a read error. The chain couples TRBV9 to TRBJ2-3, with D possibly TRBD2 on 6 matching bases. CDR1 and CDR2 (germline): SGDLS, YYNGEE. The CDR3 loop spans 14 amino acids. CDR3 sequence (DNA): TGTGCCAGCAGCGCCCGCCGGGACTCAGACACGCAGTATTTT. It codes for CASSARRDSDTQYF.